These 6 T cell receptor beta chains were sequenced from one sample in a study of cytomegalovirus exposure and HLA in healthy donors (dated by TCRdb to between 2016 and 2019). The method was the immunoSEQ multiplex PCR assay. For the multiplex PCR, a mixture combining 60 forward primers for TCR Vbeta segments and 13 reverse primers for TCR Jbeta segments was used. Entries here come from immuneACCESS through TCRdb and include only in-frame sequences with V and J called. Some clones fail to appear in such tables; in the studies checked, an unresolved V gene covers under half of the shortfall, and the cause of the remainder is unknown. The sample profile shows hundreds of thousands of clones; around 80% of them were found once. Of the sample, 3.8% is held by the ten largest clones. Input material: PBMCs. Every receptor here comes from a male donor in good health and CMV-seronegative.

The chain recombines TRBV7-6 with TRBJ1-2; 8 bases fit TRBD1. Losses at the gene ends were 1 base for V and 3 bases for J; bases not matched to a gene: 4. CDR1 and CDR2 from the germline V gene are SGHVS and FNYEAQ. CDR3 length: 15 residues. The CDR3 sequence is CASSLDRGVDYGYTF. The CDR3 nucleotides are TGTGCCAGCAGCTTAGACAGGGGGGTGGACTATGGCTACACCTTC.

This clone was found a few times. The CDR3 is CASYDWDSSYEQYF. CDR3 DNA sequence: TGCGCCAGCTACGACTGGGACAGCTCCTACGAGCAGTACTTC. The chain employs TRBV5-1 and TRBJ2-7, with TRBD1 matching 7 bases. Per the germline V gene, CDR1 is SGHRS and CDR2 is YFSETQ. V lost 7 bases to trimming and J lost 0 bases; unmatched junction nucleotides: 7. This CDR3 has 14 residues.

CDR3 protein: CASSTDSLRTHEQYF. The CDR3 bases are TGTGCCAGCAGTACTGACAGCTTGAGGACCCACGAGCAGTACTTC. The chain uses TRBV2 and TRBJ2-7; perhaps TRBD1 as D (5 bases). CDR3 length: 15 residues. Between the trimmed V and J ends, which lost 5 bases and 5 bases, there was a span of 19 bases. The germline V gene encodes CDR1 SNHLY and CDR2 FYNNEI.

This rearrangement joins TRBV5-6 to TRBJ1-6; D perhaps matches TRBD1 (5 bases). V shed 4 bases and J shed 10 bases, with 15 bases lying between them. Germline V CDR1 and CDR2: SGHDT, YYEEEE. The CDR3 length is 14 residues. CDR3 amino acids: CASSAERGFSPLHF. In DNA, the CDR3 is TGTGCCAGCAGCGCAGAAAGGGGTTTCTCACCCCTCCACTTT.

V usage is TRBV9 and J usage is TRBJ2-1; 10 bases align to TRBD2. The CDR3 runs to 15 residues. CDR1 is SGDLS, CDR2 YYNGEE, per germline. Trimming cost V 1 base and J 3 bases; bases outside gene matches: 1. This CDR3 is CASSVLAGVYNEQFF. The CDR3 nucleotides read TGTGCCAGCAGCGTACTAGCGGGAGTCTACAATGAGCAGTTCTTC. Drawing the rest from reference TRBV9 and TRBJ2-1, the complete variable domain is DSGVTQTPKHLITATGQRVTLRCSPRSGDLSVYWYQQSLDQGLQFLIQYYNGEERAKGNILERFSAQQFPDLHSELNLSSLELGDSALYFCASSVLAGVYNEQFFGPGTRLTVL.

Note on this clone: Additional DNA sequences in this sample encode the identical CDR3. The CDR3 spells CASSSGRETQYF. The CDR3, as DNA: TGTGCCAGCAGTTCAGGCCGAGAGACCCAGTACTTC. The gene calls are TRBV2 and TRBJ2-5; D gene unclear. Trimming removed 5 bases at V and 4 bases at J, with 8 bases between. The CDR3 sequence is 12 residues long. Germline values: CDR1 SNHLY, CDR2 FYNNEI.